Given below is one T cell receptor (beta chain) in context. This sample is drawn from a study of blood T cell repertoires in COVID-19. Across the whole study: Spain, Italy and the United States supplied samples that represented acute and convalescent COVID-19. T cells, B-cell-depleted T cells, or PBMCs supplied cDNA or gDNA.

Libraries were prepared by immunoSEQ multiplex PCR; TCRdb keeps only in-frame clonotypes and omits some of them. Seen here are approximately 220,000 clones, 70% to 90% observed once, and the top ten hold over 2.5%. This CDR3 is 14 amino acids long. Trimming took 3 bases from V and 4 from J, leaving 10 bases between them. The germline V gene has CDR1 SGHNT and CDR2 YENEEA. J is TRBJ2-1 and V is TRBV11-3; the D is unclear. Sequencing was carried out using peripheral blood. The clonotype comes from a man aged 50 to 59 who had recovered from COVID-19. CDR3 residues: CASSFQGGYNEQFF. Here the CDR3 DNA reads TGTGCCAGCAGCTTTCAAGGCGGTTACAATGAGCAGTTCTTC.